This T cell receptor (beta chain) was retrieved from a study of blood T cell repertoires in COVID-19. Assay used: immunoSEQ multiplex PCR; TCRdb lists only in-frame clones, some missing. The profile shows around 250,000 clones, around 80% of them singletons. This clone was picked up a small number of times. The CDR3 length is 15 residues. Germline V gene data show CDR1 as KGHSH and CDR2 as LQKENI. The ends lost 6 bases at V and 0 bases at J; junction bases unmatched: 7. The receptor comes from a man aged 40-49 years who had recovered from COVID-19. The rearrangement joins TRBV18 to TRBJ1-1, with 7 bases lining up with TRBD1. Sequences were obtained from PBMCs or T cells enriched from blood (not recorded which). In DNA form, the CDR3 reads TGTGCCAGCTCTTACGCGGGACAGATGAACACTGAAGCTTTCTTT. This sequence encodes CASSYAGQMNTEAFF.